The rows below give T cell receptor beta chains drawn from one sample of a study of graft-versus-host responses after intestinal transplantation. The data were produced by immunoSEQ multiplex PCR, yet TCRdb's version contains in-frame clones alone and is incomplete. The profile shows 12,000 to 15,000 clones, approximately 38% of them singletons. Material: alloreactive CD8+ T cells from a mixed lymphocyte reaction culture, obtained before intestinal transplant. Every receptor here comes from a human patient who received an intestinal transplant. The CDR3 runs from the conserved cysteine through the conserved F or W. D genes are given only for firm matches. Where a row states a size, it is once, few, many or the class of an expanded clone; other rows omit it.

V gene: TRBV6-1
clone size: -
CDR3 length: 13
J gene: TRBJ1-2
D gene: -
CDR3 protein: CASREGRGLGYTF
CDR3 DNA: TGTGCCAGCCGGGAGGGCAGGGGTTTGGGCTACACCTTC

V gene: TRBV7-9
clone size: -
CDR3 length: 13
J gene: TRBJ1-2
D gene: -
CDR3 protein: CASSLWGQGGYTF
CDR3 DNA: TGTGCCAGCAGCCTATGGGGTCAGGGGGGCTACACCTTC

V gene: TRBV7-3
clone size: few
CDR3 length: 14
J gene: TRBJ2-3
D gene: -
CDR3 protein: CASSLVGGTDTQYF
CDR3 DNA: TGTGCCAGCAGCCTAGTAGGCGGCACAGATACGCAGTATTTT

V gene: TRBV1
clone size: -
CDR3 length: 16
J gene: TRBJ2-2
D gene: -
CDR3 protein: CTSSQEGQEVWGELFF
CDR3 DNA: TGCACCAGCAGCCAAGAGGGACAGGAGGTCTGGGGGGAGCTGTTTTTT

V gene: TRBV2
clone size: medium-sized
CDR3 length: 15
J gene: TRBJ1-5
D gene: -
CDR3 protein: CASSYSGVSNQPQHF
CDR3 DNA: TGTGCCAGCAGTTATTCAGGGGTTAGCAATCAGCCCCAGCATTTT

V gene: TRBV7-9
clone size: -
CDR3 length: 13
J gene: TRBJ2-5
D gene: -
CDR3 protein: CASSFRVQETQYF
CDR3 DNA: TGTGCCAGCAGCTTCAGGGTGCAAGAGACCCAGTACTTC

V gene: TRBV5-1
clone size: -
CDR3 length: 16
J gene: TRBJ1-2
D gene: TRBD1
CDR3 protein: CASSWPEGQEENGYTF
CDR3 DNA: TGCGCCAGCAGCTGGCCTGAGGGACAGGAGGAAAATGGCTACACCTTC

V gene: TRBV6-1
clone size: -
CDR3 length: 12
J gene: TRBJ2-5
D gene: -
CDR3 protein: CASEFPQETQYF
CDR3 DNA: TGTGCCAGCGAGTTCCCCCAAGAGACCCAGTACTTC

V gene: TRBV28
clone size: medium-sized
CDR3 length: 13
J gene: TRBJ1-1
D gene: TRBD1
CDR3 protein: CASRPGGADEAFF
CDR3 DNA: TGTGCCAGCAGGCCAGGGGGCGCAGATGAAGCTTTCTTT

V gene: TRBV4-3
clone size: -
CDR3 length: 15
J gene: TRBJ1-2
D gene: -
CDR3 protein: CASSQEATLNYGYTF
CDR3 DNA: TGCGCCAGCAGCCAAGAGGCCACCCTTAACTATGGCTACACCTTC

V gene: TRBV6-5
clone size: -
CDR3 length: 14
J gene: TRBJ2-3
D gene: TRBD2
CDR3 protein: CASSYSGFGLEKYF
CDR3 DNA: TGTGCCAGCAGTTACTCTGGTTTCGGACTAGAGAAGTATTTT